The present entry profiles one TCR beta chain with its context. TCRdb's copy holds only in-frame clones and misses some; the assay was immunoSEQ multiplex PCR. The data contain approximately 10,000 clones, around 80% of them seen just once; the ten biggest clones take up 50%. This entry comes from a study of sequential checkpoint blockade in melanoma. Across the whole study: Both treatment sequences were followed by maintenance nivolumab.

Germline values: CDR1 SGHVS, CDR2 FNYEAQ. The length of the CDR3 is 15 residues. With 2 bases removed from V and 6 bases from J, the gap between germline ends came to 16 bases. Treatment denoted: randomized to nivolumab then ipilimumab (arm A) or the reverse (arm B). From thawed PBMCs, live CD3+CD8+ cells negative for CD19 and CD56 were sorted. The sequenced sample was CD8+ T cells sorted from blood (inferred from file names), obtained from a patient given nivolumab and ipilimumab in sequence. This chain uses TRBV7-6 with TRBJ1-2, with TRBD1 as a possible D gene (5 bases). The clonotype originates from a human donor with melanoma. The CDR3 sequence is CASSLTGGTGDGYTF. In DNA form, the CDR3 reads TGTGCCAGCAGCTTAACAGGAGGGACCGGGGATGGCTACACCTTC.